This TCR beta chain was sequenced during a study of T cells in Graves' hyperthyroidism and ophthalmopathy. About the research overall: Any treatment followed the collection of peripheral blood at initial diagnosis.

This clonotype was seen a handful of times. CDR1 and CDR2 from the germline V gene are MNHNS and SASEGT. This CDR3 comprises 13 residues. The V and J ends lost 0 bases and 5 bases respectively, with 5 bases between them. Amplification yielded TCR beta CDR3 regions, with RNA transcripts as the source. First-round RT-PCR of the TCR CDR3 relied on the HTBI primer set. MiXCR, run by TCRdb on the multiplex PCR reads, gives a single entry per CDR3 protein. In the table there are approximately 380,000 distinct CDR3 sequences, about a fifth of which are singletons. Graves' hyperthyroidism is called stable when ophthalmopathy does not progress within 18 months. Clinical symptoms, serum thyroxine and TRAb, thyroid ultrasound and orbital computed tomography were used for the diagnoses.

The sample taken for sequencing was blood. The sequence came from a woman aged 18-29 years with Graves' hyperthyroidism. The chain combines TRBV6-1 with TRBJ1-5; D remains ambiguous. This CDR3 reads CASSEAPYQPQHF. The CDR3 region has the DNA TGTGCCAGCAGTGAAGCCCCGTATCAGCCCCAGCATTTT.